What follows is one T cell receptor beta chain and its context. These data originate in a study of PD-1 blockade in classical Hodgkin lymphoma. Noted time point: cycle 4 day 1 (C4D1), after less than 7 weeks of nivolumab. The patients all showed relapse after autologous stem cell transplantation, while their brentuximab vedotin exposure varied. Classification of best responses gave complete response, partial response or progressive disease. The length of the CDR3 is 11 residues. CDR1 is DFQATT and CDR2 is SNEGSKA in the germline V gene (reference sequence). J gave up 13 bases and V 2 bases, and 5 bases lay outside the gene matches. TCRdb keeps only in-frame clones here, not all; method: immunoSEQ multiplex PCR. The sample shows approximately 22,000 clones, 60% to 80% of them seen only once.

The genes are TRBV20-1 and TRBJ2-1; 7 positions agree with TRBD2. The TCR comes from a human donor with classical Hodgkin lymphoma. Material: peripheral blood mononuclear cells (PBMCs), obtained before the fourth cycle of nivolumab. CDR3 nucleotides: TGCAGTGCTAGACCGGCGGGAGTACAGTTCTTC. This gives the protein CSARPAGVQFF.